This T cell receptor (beta chain) was recovered during a study of T cells in Graves' hyperthyroidism and ophthalmopathy. Study-wide points: From stable hyperthyroidism, ophthalmopathy was separated by a 13 V-J model.

From RNA transcripts, TCR beta CDR3 regions were amplified. With the HTBI primer set, the TCR CDR3 went through a first round of RT-PCR. TCRdb fed the multiplex PCR reads into MiXCR, producing one record per CDR3 protein. Here the sample spans roughly 720,000 distinct CDR3 sequences, 17% being singletons. Per germline, CDR1 MDHEN and CDR2 SYDVKM. This CDR3 has 13 residues. Deletions cut 5 bases from V and 11 bases from J, with 18 bases between. This clonotype was seen ten or more times. Antigen specificity is unknown. Each 10 ml fresh peripheral blood draw supplied the PBMCs. This receptor was obtained from a man between 50 and 59 years old with Graves' hyperthyroidism. The V and J genes are TRBV28 and TRBJ1-1; no clear D. The sequenced material came from blood. This CDR3 reads CASSLTPGVSAFF. CDR3 in DNA: TGTGCCAGCAGTCTAACCCCCGGAGTTTCGGCTTTCTTT.